This T cell receptor beta chain was retrieved from a study of cytomegalovirus exposure and HLA in healthy donors. About the research overall: When 398 donors were genotyped, approximately 80% of them were found to fall in the Caucasian-associated ancestry cluster. Study-wide findings and caveats: The authors enumerated around 150 TCR beta chains as linked to cytomegalovirus.

Trimming took off 4 bases at V and 4 bases at J, with 10 bases between the two ends. CDR3 size: 14 residues. Germline V gene lookup returns CDR1 MNHEY and CDR2 SVGAGI. PCR involved 60 Vbeta and 13 Jbeta primers. Assay used: immunoSEQ multiplex PCR; TCRdb lists only in-frame clones, some missing. Of more than 110,000 clones detected, roughly 79% appear once; the ten largest clones hold over 2.5%. Details on this clone: Its antigen is unknown.

The receptor's source is a male donor in good health and CMV-seronegative. Sequenced material: PBMCs. V usage is TRBV6-5 and J usage is TRBJ2-2; D is uncertain. This CDR3 reads CASSFVRSTGELFF. Written as DNA, the CDR3 is TGTGCCAGCAGTTTCGTCCGTAGCACCGGGGAGCTGTTTTTT.